Listed here are 16 T cell receptor beta chains from one sample, sequenced in a study of T cell clonality in common variable immunodeficiency. General study findings and limits: Reportedly, TCR beta sequences from common variable immunodeficiency showed fewer deletions and N-nucleotide insertions.

Their antigens remain unidentified. Clones were read by immunoSEQ multiplex PCR, and TCRdb kept only the in-frame ones, dropping some. The sample shows about 28,000 clones, none of them appearing just once. The specimen sequenced was peripheral blood mononuclear cells. These receptors all come from a human donor with common variable immunodeficiency.

This clone was recorded many times. From the germline J gene comes the end of the CDR3, since the read stops 3 residues before it. V is TRBV5-4 and J is TRBJ1-1; 8 nucleotides align to TRBD1. Germline CDR1 SGHNT, CDR2 YYREEE (reference sequence). The junction had 7 bases not matched to a gene; V was cut back by 0 bases and J by 3 bases. CDR3 size: 16 residues. CDR3: CASSLGPAGGDTEAFF. CDR3 bases read: TGTGCCAGCAGCTTGGGGCCGGCAGGGGGCGACACTGAA.

This clone turned up a few times. Read data end 3 residues before the CDR3 end; the end is taken from the germline J gene. The chain combines TRBV7-3 with TRBJ1-2; D might be TRBD1 (5 bases). CDR3 size: 15 residues. V was clipped by 1 base and J by 4 bases, with 13 bases between them. Germline V gene lookup returns CDR1 SGHTA and CDR2 FQGTGA. The CDR3 spells CASSLRGDSGYGYTF. Partial CDR3 DNA: TGTGCCAGCAGCTTAAGAGGGGATTCGGGCTATGGC.

This clone has a handful of counts. The CDR3 extends 3 residues past the end of the read, so its final part is completed from the germline J gene. The chain employs TRBV18 and TRBJ1-2; 10 nucleotides agree with TRBD1. The germline gives CDR1 KGHSH, CDR2 LQKENI. The V segment lost 3 bases and the J segment 3 bases; nucleotides outside the gene matches: 10. The CDR3 sequence is 17 residues long. CDR3 bases read: TGTGCCAGCTCACCTAGAGTCCCGGGACAGGGGCACTATGGC. Residues: CASSPRVPGQGHYG. The full CDR3 protein reads CASSPRVPGQGHYGYTF.

This clone turned up a few times. From the germline J gene comes the end of the CDR3, since the read stops 3 residues before it. This chain links TRBV6-1 with TRBJ1-4, with TRBD1 as a possible D gene (5 bases). Germline loops: CDR1 MNHNS, CDR2 SASEGT. Trimming removed 4 bases from V and 8 bases from J, with 11 bases in between. The CDR3 totals 13 residues. The sequenced CDR3 bases are TGTGCCAGCAGTGCGCAGGGAGTCGAAAAA. Its protein product is CASSAQGVEK. The full-length CDR3 reads as CASSAQGVEKLFF.

This clone occurred many times. Coverage ceases 3 residues before the CDR3 finishes, and the germline J gene fills in the end. The chain employs TRBV19 and TRBJ2-7; D might be TRBD1 (6 bases). This CDR3 contains 13 residues. From germline, CDR1 is LNHDA and CDR2 SQIVND (reference sequence). Deletions cut 6 bases from V and 6 bases from J, with 15 bases between. This chain's CDR3 is CASSLNRDTEQYF. The part of the CDR3 DNA that was read is TGTGCCAGTAGCCTAAACCGGGACACCGAG.

This clone occurred many times. The observed sequence ends 3 residues before the CDR3 terminus, with the missing tail filled in from the germline J gene. The chain joins TRBV30 to TRBJ1-4; TRBD1 matches 7 bases. Trimming removed 4 bases from V and 7 bases from J; junction bases left unmatched: 9. CDR1 and CDR2 from the germline V gene are GTSNPN and SVGIG (reference sequence). The length of the CDR3 is 14 residues. CDR3 DNA, as far as it was read: TGTGCCTGGACCCAAGACAGGGCATCTGAAAAA. Amino acids: CAWTQDRASEK. The entire CDR3 reads CAWTQDRASEKLFF.

This clone showed up many times. From the germline J gene comes the end of the CDR3, since the read stops 3 residues before it. This chain uses TRBV7-2 with TRBJ2-1; tentative D call: TRBD1 (6 bases). With 5 bases removed from V and 4 bases from J, the gap between germline ends came to 9 bases. This CDR3 contains 13 residues. CDR1 and CDR2 (germline): SGHTA, FQGNSA. Incomplete CDR3 DNA: TGTGCCAGCAGCGGACAGACATACAATGAG. It specifies CASSGQTYNE. The full CDR3 sequence reads CASSGQTYNEQFF.

This clone occurred a few times. From the germline J gene comes the end of the CDR3, since the read stops 3 residues before it. This chain uses TRBV2 with TRBJ1-1, with a weak D call TRBD1 (5 bases). The germline V gene has CDR1 SNHLY and CDR2 FYNNEI. This CDR3 is 14 amino acids long. The V and J ends lost 0 bases and 7 bases respectively, with 12 bases between them. CDR3 sequence: CASSEARGTGEAFF. The sequenced CDR3 bases are TGTGCCAGCAGTGAAGCGCGGGGGACGGGTGAA.

This clone showed up just a few times. The read ends 3 residues shy of where the CDR3 ends; the end is completed using the germline J gene. The chain employs TRBV7-9 and TRBJ2-2; 9 bases fit TRBD1. Germline assignment: CDR1 SEHNR and CDR2 FQNEAQ (reference sequence). Germline trimming cut 7 bases from V and 6 bases from J; bases unmatched to any gene: 9. The CDR3 contains 15 residues. CDR3 DNA, as far as it was read: TGTGCCAGCATAAACAGGGGGCGCCTCTCCGGGGAG. Its protein product is CASINRGRLSGE. The entire CDR3 reads CASINRGRLSGELFF.

As to this clone: The CDR3 extends 3 residues past the end of the read, so its final part is completed from the germline J gene. The chain recombines TRBV6-1 with TRBJ2-2; 10 nucleotides line up with TRBD1. V trimming: 4 bases; J trimming: 7 bases; junction bases outside the gene matches: 3. CDR1 MNHNS and CDR2 SASEGT come from the germline V gene. CDR3 length: 14 residues. CDR3 region: CASSGQGAGGELFF. Partial CDR3 DNA: TGTGCCAGCAGTGGACAGGGGGCGGGCGGGGAG.

A remark on this clone: The observed sequence ends 3 residues before the CDR3 terminus, with the missing tail filled in from the germline J gene. This chain joins TRBV7-8 and TRBJ2-5; 7 bases are shared with TRBD2. CDR3 length equals 14 residues. CDR1 is SGHVS, CDR2 FQNEAQ, per germline. Trimming at V came to 0 bases and at J to 5 bases, leaving 3 bases not matched to a gene. The CDR3 DNA, read in part, is TGTGCCAGCAGCTTAGCAGTGACTAGCGAGACC. It is translated as CASSLAVTSET. The complete CDR3 reads CASSLAVTSETQYF.

This clone was picked up a small number of times. The read gets to within 3 residues of the CDR3 end, and the germline J gene fills in the rest. The genes are TRBV5-1 and TRBJ1-3; D not resolved. Looked up from germline, CDR1 is SGHRS and CDR2 is YFSETQ. The CDR3 loop spans 15 amino acids. V was pared by 0 bases and J by 0 bases, with 7 bases between. CDR3 DNA, as far as it was read: TGCGCCAGCAGCTTGGCACAGTCCTCTGGAAACACC. Its protein product is CASSLAQSSGNT. In full, the CDR3 reads CASSLAQSSGNTIYF.

This clone was recorded a few times. The DNA ends 3 residues before the CDR3 does, and the rest of the CDR3 is filled in from the germline J gene. This sequence joins TRBV30 and TRBJ2-1, with D possibly matching TRBD1 (6 bases). Looked up from germline, CDR1 is GTSNPN and CDR2 is SVGIG (reference sequence). The ends were cut back, 3 bases at V and 3 bases at J, with 18 bases in the middle. The length of the CDR3 is 16 residues. The chain's CDR3 is CAWRPLTGFDYNEQFF. The part of the CDR3 DNA that was read is TGTGCCTGGAGGCCCCTAACAGGGTTTGACTACAATGAG. Together with reference TRBV30 and TRBJ2-1, the CDR3 gives the full variable domain: SQTIHQWPATLVQPVGSPLSLECTVEGTSNPNLYWYRQAAGRGLQLLFYSVGIGQISSEVPQNLSASRPQDRQFILSSKKLLLSDSGFYLCAWRPLTGFDYNEQFFGPGTRLTVL.

Comments on this clone: The read ends 3 residues before the CDR3 terminus; that terminus is restored from the germline J gene. The V and J genes are TRBV5-1 and TRBJ2-5; D unclear. V was cut by 0 bases and J by 0 bases, with 3 bases left in between. From germline, CDR1 is SGHRS and CDR2 YFSETQ. The CDR3 loop spans 13 amino acids. The CDR3 loop reads CASSLDYQETQYF. The DNA read from the CDR3 is TGCGCCAGCAGCTTGGACTACCAAGAGACC.

The table lists this clone with many counts. The CDR3 extends 3 residues past the end of the read, so its final part is completed from the germline J gene. The rearrangement uses TRBV18 and TRBJ2-3; D not resolved. Germline V gene sequence: CDR1 KGHSH, CDR2 LQKENI. V dropped 6 bases and J dropped 2 bases, with 18 bases sitting between them. This CDR3 contains 16 residues. The CDR3 bases that were read are TGTGCCAGCTCGCCCGTGGGCGCTCCAGCCACAGATACG. This encodes CASSPVGAPATDT. The full-length CDR3 reads as CASSPVGAPATDTQYF.

In its sample, this clone was seen many times. The read halts 3 residues ahead of the CDR3 end, with the missing end drawn from the germline J gene. The rearrangement uses TRBV7-2 and TRBJ2-6, with D tentatively TRBD1 (5 bases). Germline V gene sequence: CDR1 SGHTA, CDR2 FQGNSA. Trimming took 5 bases from V and 1 from J, leaving 9 bases between them. The CDR3 sequence is 15 residues long. CDR3 residues: CASSARVSGANVLTF. The sequenced CDR3 bases are TGTGCCAGCAGCGCCAGGGTTTCTGGGGCCAACGTC.